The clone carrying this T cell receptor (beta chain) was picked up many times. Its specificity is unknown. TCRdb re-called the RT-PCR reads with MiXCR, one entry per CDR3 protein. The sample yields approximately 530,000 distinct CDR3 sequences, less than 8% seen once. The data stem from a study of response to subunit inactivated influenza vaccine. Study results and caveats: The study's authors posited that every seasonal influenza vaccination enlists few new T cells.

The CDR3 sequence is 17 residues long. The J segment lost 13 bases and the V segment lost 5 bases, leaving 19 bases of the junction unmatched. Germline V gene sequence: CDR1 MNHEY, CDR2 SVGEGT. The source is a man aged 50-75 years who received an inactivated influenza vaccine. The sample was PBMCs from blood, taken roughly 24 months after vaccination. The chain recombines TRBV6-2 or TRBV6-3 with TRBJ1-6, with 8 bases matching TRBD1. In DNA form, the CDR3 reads TGTGCCAGCAGTCCGCCAACTCGACAGGGGTGGCTACGGCCCCTCCACTTT. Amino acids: CASSPPTRQGWLRPLHF.